A selection of T cell receptor beta chains follows, all from one sample in a study of cytomegalovirus exposure and HLA in healthy donors. The assay was immunoSEQ multiplex PCR, and TCRdb's table has in-frame clones only and misses some. Here the sample spans approximately 160,000 clones, roughly 80% being singletons. The material sequenced was PBMCs. The receptor set was obtained from a woman between 18 and 29 years old in good health and CMV-seronegative. Each CDR3 is given with its conserved first and last residue. The order of the fields is J gene, V gene, CDR3 protein.

TRBJ1-5	TRBV4-1	CASSQDRGRQPQHF
TRBJ2-1	TRBV7-6	CASSLWGESYNEQFF
TRBJ1-2	TRBV23-1	CASSQSTAGLGYTF
TRBJ2-1	TRBV7-8	CASSLLGGSGIDNEQFF
TRBJ2-2	TRBV7-2	CASSLVSTGELFF
TRBJ2-3	TRBV7-6	CASSLEAGFTDTQYF
TRBJ1-2	TRBV5-6	CASSLGGAVWAYGYTF
TRBJ2-7	TRBV27	CASSLGHLYEQYF
TRBJ2-1	TRBV4-1	CASSQGLEGGNEQFF
TRBJ1-3	TRBV7-9	CASSLSGGTGSSGNTIYF
TRBJ2-1	TRBV14	CASSPITGVSYNEQFF
TRBJ2-2	TRBV19	CASSIPTTTGELFF
TRBJ1-4	TRBV19	CASSSRLPIRLFF
TRBJ2-7	TRBV15	CATSRDAGVGYEQYF
TRBJ2-1	TRBV7-2	CASSRNSGSSYNEQFF